The table lists the clone carrying this T cell receptor beta chain with many counts. Antigen: not known. The data were taken from a study of spatial heterogeneity in lung cancer. MiXCR, run by TCRdb on the 5' RACE reads, gives a single entry per CDR3 protein. Of 13,000 or so distinct CDR3 sequences listed, about 3.2% were seen once; the top ten hold 17%. Points from the study as a whole: One measure, the expanded intratumoral alpha and beta TCR count, tracked tumor mutation counts.

CDR1 is WNHNN and CDR2 is SYGVQD in the germline V gene (reference sequence). V was trimmed by 5 bases and J by 7 bases, leaving 29 bases between them. The CDR3 runs to 19 residues. The time point here: sample taken at primary tumor resection. Whole RNA from tumor, nontumor lung or frozen PBMC was sequenced unsorted. The TCR originated in a male donor with early-stage non-small cell lung cancer. The specimen was lung tumor tissue, collected at surgery. This chain joins TRBV10-1 and TRBJ1-4; the D gene is possibly TRBD1 (5 bases). CDR3 protein: CASSPTYPPGPEDGEKLFF. The CDR3 nucleotides read TGCGCCAGCAGTCCGACTTACCCCCCGGGACCAGAAGATGGTGAAAAACTGTTTTTT.